The entry below gives a single TCR beta chain sequence along with its context. The antigen remains unidentified. Per germline, CDR1 SGHRS and CDR2 YFSETQ. V gave up 2 bases and J gave up 7 bases, with 13 bases separating them. The length of the CDR3 is 15 residues. The assay was immunoSEQ multiplex PCR, and TCRdb's table has in-frame clones only and misses some. Of approximately 25,000 clones in the sample, about 95% were seen once. This specimen comes from a study of STAT3 mutations in large granular lymphocyte leukemia. Study conclusions and caveats: Every T-LGLL patient had at least one immunodominant TCRbeta clonotype.

This clonotype was sampled from a man aged 35 to 55 with T-cell large granular lymphocyte leukemia. Some clones in this sample may be carry-over from other donors' samples. This chain uses TRBV5-1 with TRBJ1-6; D possibly corresponds to TRBD1 (6 bases). The sample taken for sequencing was peripheral blood mononuclear cells. The CDR3 is CASSFRDTGNSPLHF. The CDR3 DNA reads TGCGCCAGCAGCTTTCGGGACACAGGAAATTCACCCCTCCACTTT.